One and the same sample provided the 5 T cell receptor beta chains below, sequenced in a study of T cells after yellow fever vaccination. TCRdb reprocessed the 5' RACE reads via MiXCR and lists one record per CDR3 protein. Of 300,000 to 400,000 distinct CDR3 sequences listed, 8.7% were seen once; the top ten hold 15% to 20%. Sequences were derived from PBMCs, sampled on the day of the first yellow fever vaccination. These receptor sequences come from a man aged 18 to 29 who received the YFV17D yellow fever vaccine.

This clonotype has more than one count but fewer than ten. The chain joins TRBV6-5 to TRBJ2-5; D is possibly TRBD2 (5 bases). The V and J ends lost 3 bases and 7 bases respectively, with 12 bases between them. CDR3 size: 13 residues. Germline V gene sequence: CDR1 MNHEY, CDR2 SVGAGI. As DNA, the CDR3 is TGTGCCAGCAGTTATCGAGATGAGGGGACCCAGTACTTC. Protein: CASSYRDEGTQYF.

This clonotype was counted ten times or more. The CDR3 region is CASSPGQWGGGEQFF. CDR3 nucleotide sequence: TGCGCCAGCAGCCCCGGACAGTGGGGGGGTGGTGAGCAGTTCTTC. V usage is TRBV5-1 and J usage is TRBJ2-1; weak D call: TRBD2 (7 bases). The CDR3 loop spans 15 amino acids. V was cut by 4 bases and J by 9 bases, with 20 bases left in between. The germline V gene encodes CDR1 SGHRS and CDR2 YFSETQ. Variable domain in full (rest from reference TRBV5-1 and TRBJ2-1): KAGVTQTPRYLIKTRGQQVTLSCSPISGHRSVSWYQQTPGQGLQFLFEYFSETQRNKGNFPGRFSGRQFSNSRSEMNVSTLELGDSALYLCASSPGQWGGGEQFFGPGTRLTVL.

The CDR3: CASSLGRRSAPPGANVLTF. The CDR3 DNA is TGTGCCAGCAGCTTAGGCCGCAGGTCTGCCCCTCCTGGGGCCAACGTCCTGACTTTC. This chain uses TRBV11-2 with TRBJ2-6; D call uncertain. Trimming stripped 1 base from V and 2 bases from J, with 18 bases between. Germline CDR1 reads SGHAT; CDR2 reads FQNNGV. This CDR3 has 19 amino acids.

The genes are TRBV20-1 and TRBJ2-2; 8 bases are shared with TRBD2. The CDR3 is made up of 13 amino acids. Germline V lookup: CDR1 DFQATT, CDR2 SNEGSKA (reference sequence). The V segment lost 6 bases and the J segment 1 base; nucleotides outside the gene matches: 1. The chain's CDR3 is CSAREGNTGELFF. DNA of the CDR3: TGCAGTGCCCGGGAGGGGAACACCGGGGAGCTGTTTTTT.

The CDR3 protein is CASSRTSMNTEAFF. For the CDR3, the DNA is TGCGCCAGCAGCCGGACAAGCATGAACACTGAAGCTTTCTTT. The chain recombines TRBV5-1 with TRBJ1-1, with D possibly matching TRBD1 (5 bases). The CDR3 consists of 14 residues. V lost 4 bases and J lost 0, with 10 bases in between. The V gene's germline CDR1 is SGHRS and CDR2 YFSETQ.